This TCR beta chain was obtained from a study of blood T cell repertoires in COVID-19. The overall study: Samples of COVID-19 (acute and convalescent) were obtained from the United States, Italy and Spain. Sample material is recorded as cDNA or gDNA derived from T cells, B-cell-depleted T cells, or PBMCs.

Residents of about 25 US areas, aged roughly 18 to 89 years, made up the participants. This CDR3 is 13 amino acids long. Here immunoSEQ multiplex PCR was the method, and the copy in TCRdb shows in-frame clones only, minus some. The sample includes roughly 290,000 clones, almost 90% seen only once; the top ten take roughly 1.6%. The chain links TRBV21-1 to TRBJ2-1; the table's D call TRBD2 went unverified against the DNA. TRBV21-1 corresponds to a pseudogene. The sequence derives from a woman aged 18-29 years with acute COVID-19. The sequenced sample consisted of PBMCs or T cells enriched from blood (not recorded which). The CDR3 coding sequence is TGTGCCAGCAGCGAGTTGCTGGACAATGAGCAGTTCTTC. Its translation is CASSELLDNEQFF.